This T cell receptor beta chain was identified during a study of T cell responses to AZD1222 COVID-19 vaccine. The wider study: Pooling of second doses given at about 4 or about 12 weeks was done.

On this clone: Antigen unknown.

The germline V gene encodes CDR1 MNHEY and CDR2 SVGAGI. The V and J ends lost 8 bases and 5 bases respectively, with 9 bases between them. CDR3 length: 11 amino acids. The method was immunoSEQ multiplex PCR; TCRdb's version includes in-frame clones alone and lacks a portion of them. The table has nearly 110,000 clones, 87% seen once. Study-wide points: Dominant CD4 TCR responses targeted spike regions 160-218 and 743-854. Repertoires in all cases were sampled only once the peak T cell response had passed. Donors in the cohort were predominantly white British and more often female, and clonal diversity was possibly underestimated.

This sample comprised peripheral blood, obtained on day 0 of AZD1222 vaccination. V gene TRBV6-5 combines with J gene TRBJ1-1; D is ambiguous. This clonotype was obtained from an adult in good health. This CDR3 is CASHMGTEAFF. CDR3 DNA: TGTGCCAGCCACATGGGAACTGAAGCTTTCTTT.